This T cell receptor beta chain appears in the sequencing data of a study of metastatic and nonmetastatic thyroid tumors. The CDR3 sequence is 17 residues long. The germline V gene encodes CDR1 KGHDR and CDR2 SFDVKD. J gave up 4 bases and V 8 bases, and 12 bases lay outside the gene matches. Ten or more counts support this clone. Nobody among the patients had been given any treatment before thyroid surgery. Using MiXCR, TCRdb reanalyzed the PCR reads. In the table there are about 70,000 clones, 18% of which are singletons. Sequences were obtained from blood. This receptor was obtained from a female donor with papillary thyroid cancer or a benign thyroid nodule (not recorded which). Some clones in this sample may be carry-over from other donors' samples. The chain links TRBV24-1 to TRBJ2-1; 11 nucleotides agree with TRBD2. The CDR3 DNA sequence: TGTGCCACCACCGGGGTAGCGGGAGGGCCGGGTTACAATGAGCAGTTCTTC. This encodes CATTGVAGGPGYNEQFF.